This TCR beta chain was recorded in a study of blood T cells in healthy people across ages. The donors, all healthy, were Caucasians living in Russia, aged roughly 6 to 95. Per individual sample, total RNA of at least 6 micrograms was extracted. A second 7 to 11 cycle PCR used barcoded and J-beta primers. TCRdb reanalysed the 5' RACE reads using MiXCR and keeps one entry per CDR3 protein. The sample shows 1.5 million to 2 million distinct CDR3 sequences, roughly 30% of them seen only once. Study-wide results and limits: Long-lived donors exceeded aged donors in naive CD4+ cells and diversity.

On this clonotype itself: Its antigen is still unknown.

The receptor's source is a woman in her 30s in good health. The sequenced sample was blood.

The CDR3 sequence is CASSDREIFYGYTF. The CDR3 bases are TGTGCCAGCAGTGACAGGGAAATCTTCTATGGCTACACCTTC. The chain has TRBV6-2 or TRBV6-3 and TRBJ1-2, with 7 bases aligning to TRBD1. Trimming removed 5 bases from V and 4 bases from J; junction bases left unmatched: 7. There are 14 residues in the CDR3. CDR1 is MNHEY and CDR2 is SVGEGT in the germline V gene.